This TCR beta chain was obtained from a study of CD8 T cells in Susac syndrome (dated by TCRdb to between 2019 and 2020). With regard to the full study: Whether CD8+ T cell activation and differentiation in Susac syndrome was antigen driven was tested using repertoire sequencing. The investigation overall reported the following: The number of individuals in the TCR sequencing and HLA analysis was recognized as being relatively small.

On this clonotype: This clone's antigen is unknown. No per-base quality is available; no much larger clone lies one base away.

Peripheral blood CD8+ and CD4+ T cells from healthy donors, Susac syndrome patients and multiple sclerosis patients were profiled by high-throughput TCR beta sequencing. Treatment-naive patients with stable or active relapsing-remitting disease fulfilling revised McDonald criteria were used as multiple sclerosis controls. Bulk CD8+ and CD4+ T cells were purified by magnetic negative isolation, while CD8+ TEMRA cells were enriched using FACS. Blood was collected in EDTA tubes and processed within 24 hours, with PBMCs isolated through density gradient centrifugation. PBMCs intended for TCR sequencing were frozen in liquid nitrogen and were later thawed in a 37 degrees C water bath. The sorted or isolated CD4+, CD8+ and CD8+ TEMRA cells had a purity of 90% or higher. RNA was extracted using the RNeasy kit, and about 0.5 to 1 ug of the RNA was reverse transcribed with random hexamers. The immunoSEQ multiplex PCR assay, covering 54 Vbeta and 13 Jbeta segments, was used to amplify TCR beta CDR3 regions. Bias from PCR amplification was corrected by using a synthetic template baseline for primer optimization and for computational correction. Per the source publication's procedure: Reads were assigned to V, D and J genes according to IMGT and analyzed in immunoSEQ Analyzer, with only productive sequences retained. Clonality was calculated as one minus the Shannon entropy normalized by log2 of the number of productive unique sequences. Public and private clones were assessed among the 100 most prevalent clones of each patient and control. Susac-specific clones were defined as absent from healthy and MS cohorts, over a thousand published viral clones and other ImmuneACCESS disease sequences. TCRdb reran the public reads through fastp at Q25 and MiXCR, keeping productive beta chains. Rows are combined by CDR3 protein, so each entry shows the most common genes and DNA. None of the V and J calls come from the authors' own analysis; TCRdb made them. The sample table shows 130,000 or so distinct CDR3 sequences, and around 95% are seen once. The ten largest clonotypes hold about 0.11% of the sample.

This receptor was taken from a human donor with multiple sclerosis. The sequenced sample was CD4+ T cells from PBMCs.

The CDR3 region has the sequence CASSLVGSDQPQHF. The nucleotide sequence reads TGTGCCAGCAGCTTAGTCGGCTCCGATCAGCCCCAGCATTTT. In this chain, TRBV7-2 is recombined with TRBJ1-5, with the D gene not clear enough to name. V is shortened by 1 base, J by 5 bases, and the region joining them spans 9 bases. CDR1 and CDR2, per the germline V gene, are SGHTA and FQGNSA. Measured from the cysteine to the phenylalanine, the CDR3 is 14 residues long. The CDR3 DNA has 42 bases and is translated from base 1. Beyond the CDR3, the reference TRBV7-2 and TRBJ1-5 genes provide the residues; the full variable domain reads: GAGVSQSPSNKVTEKGKDVELRCDPISGHTALYWYRQSLGQGLEFLIYFQGNSAPDKSGLPSDRFSAERTGGSVSTLTIQRTQQEDSAVYLCASSLVGSDQPQHFGDGTRLSIL.